Listed here is a single T cell receptor beta chain. Sorted CD4+ subsets: naive, central memory, regulatory, stem cell-like memory (CD45RO/CCR7/CD25/CD127/CD95/CD27 panel). This specimen belongs to a study of beta chain features in type 1 diabetes. Sequencing targeted expressed TCRB transcripts, as all isolated RNA had been reverse transcribed. The protocol was immunoSEQ multiplex PCR, while the TCRdb copy is restricted to in-frame clones and leaves out a portion. The table lists around 280,000 clones, approximately 8.1% of them singletons. Germline loops: CDR1 SGHVS, CDR2 FQNEAQ. The ends lost 4 bases at V and 5 bases at J; junction bases unmatched: 11. The CDR3 spans 16 residues.

Source material: central memory CD4+ T cells from blood. The receptor's source is a woman younger than 30 in good health. The rearrangement joins TRBV7-8 to TRBJ2-5; 9 nucleotides line up with TRBD1. The DNA for the CDR3 is TGTGCCAGCAGCTCAGGGACAGGGTCGTTCGCGGAGACCCAGTACTTC. Protein product: CASSSGTGSFAETQYF.